A selection of T cell receptor beta chains follows, all from one sample in a study of T cells in Graves' hyperthyroidism and ophthalmopathy. One entry per CDR3 protein results from TCRdb running MiXCR on the multiplex PCR reads. Of 150,000 or so distinct CDR3 sequences listed, 9.4% are singletons. Sequencing input: blood. The receptor set was obtained from a woman aged 18-35 years with Graves' hyperthyroidism that later progressed to Graves' ophthalmopathy. The CDR3 runs from the conserved cysteine through the conserved F or W. The D gene is left open where the match is weak. Some rows have no size entry. The others give once, few or many, or a class for an expanded clone.

j_gene	d_gene	abundance	v_gene	CDR3nt	CDR3aa
TRBJ2-1	-	many	TRBV7-6	TGTGCCAGCAGCTTGTCCCTCGACAATGAGCAGTTCTTC	CASSLSLDNEQFF
TRBJ2-7	-	many	TRBV10-3	TGTGCCATCAGTGAGTCGACTCGGACGATCTACGAGCAGTACTTC	CAISESTRTIYEQYF
TRBJ1-5	TRBD1	many	TRBV11-2	TGTGCCAGCAGCGTACCCCCCGACAGGGGAGGAAATCAGCCCCAGCATTTT	CASSVPPDRGGNQPQHF
TRBJ2-7	-	few	TRBV27	TGTGCCAGCAGTTTCGCGACAGGAGGGGAGCAGTACTTC	CASSFATGGEQYF
TRBJ2-2	TRBD1	many	TRBV7-9	TGTGCCAGCAGCTTACAGGGGGCAGGCGCCGGGGAGCTGTTTTTT	CASSLQGAGAGELFF
TRBJ2-1	TRBD2	many	TRBV28	TGTGCCAGCAGTCCCCCGAGCGGGAAATACAATGAGCAGTTCTTC	CASSPPSGKYNEQFF
TRBJ2-2	TRBD1	few	TRBV9	TGTGCCAGCAGCGACCGGGACAGCCTGAACACCGGGGAGCTGTTTTTT	CASSDRDSLNTGELFF
TRBJ1-1	-	many	TRBV2	TGTGCCAGCAACAGACAGGAAATGAACACTGAAGCTTTCTTT	CASNRQEMNTEAFF
TRBJ1-4	-	-	TRBV18	TGTGCCAGCTCACCACGGTTGGGGAATGAAAAACTGTTTTTT	CASSPRLGNEKLFF
TRBJ2-3	-	few	TRBV6-2/TRBV6-3	TGTGCCAGCACCCAACTGGGGTCAGGCCCTCCCTGGGATACGCAGTATTTT	CASTQLGSGPPWDTQYF
TRBJ1-1	-	many	TRBV5-1	TGCGCCAGCAGCTTGGCCACGGGGGCCCGGACTGAAGCTTTCTTT	CASSLATGARTEAFF
TRBJ2-1	-	-	TRBV3-1	TGTGCCAGCAGCCAAGTTGGCGGGCGATTCTTC	CASSQVGGRFF
TRBJ2-5	-	many	TRBV28	TGTGCCAGCAGTTTACTCCCAGTAAAGCAAGAGACCCAGTACTTC	CASSLLPVKQETQYF
TRBJ1-1	-	-	TRBV7-9	TGTGCCAGCAGCCGACAGGAGTACACTGGAGCTTTCTTT	CASSRQEYTGAFF
TRBJ2-3	TRBD2	-	TRBV19	TGTGCCAGTAGTGTTATTAGCGGGGGCACAGATACGCAGTATTTT	CASSVISGGTDTQYF
TRBJ2-7	TRBD2	few	TRBV5-4	TGTGCCAGCTTTCTTAGCGGGGGGGGCGAGCAGTACTTC	CASFLSGGGEQYF
TRBJ2-5	-	many	TRBV24-1	TGTGCCACCAGTGACCTGGGGCAAGAGACCCAGTACTTC	CATSDLGQETQYF
TRBJ1-2	TRBD1	many	TRBV28	TGTGCCAGCACCACTCCGGGACAGGATGCTGGCTACACCTTC	CASTTPGQDAGYTF
TRBJ2-3	TRBD1	many	TRBV20-1	TGCAGTGCTCTATACAGGGGGCTTCGCACAGATACGCAGTATTTT	CSALYRGLRTDTQYF
TRBJ1-2	TRBD1	-	TRBV11-2	TGTGCCAGCAGCCAGGGACAGCCAGGATCCTGTGGCTACACCTTC	CASSQGQPGSCGYTF